The sequence of this T cell receptor (beta chain) was determined in a study of T cell changes during pregnancy in multiple sclerosis. TCRdb's table, derived via immunoSEQ multiplex PCR, lists solely in-frame clones and lacks some. The sample yields about 66,000 clones, roughly 90% seen once. This clone has only one observation. Trimming removed 7 bases from V and 5 bases from J, with 17 bases in between. Germline CDR1 and CDR2: LNHDA and SQIVND (reference sequence). This CDR3 has 15 residues. This receptor was obtained from a female donor with multiple sclerosis, enrolled in a pregnancy study. The gene calls are TRBV19 and TRBJ2-2, with D uncertain. The sample was CD8+ T cells from peripheral blood mononuclear cells, taken before pregnancy. Written as DNA, the CDR3 is TGTGCCAGTAAACGAGGTTCGGAAGAGACCGGGGAGCTGTTTTTT. Translation gives CASKRGSEETGELFF.